This T cell receptor (beta chain) originates from a study of CD8 T cells in ankylosing spondylitis. Broader study findings: Seemingly distinctive of ankylosing spondylitis blood was a TCR beta motif formed by eight highly homologous variants.

It was by quantitative 5'-RACE with molecular barcodes that TCR beta libraries were made. TCRdb re-called the 5' RACE reads with MiXCR, one entry per CDR3 protein. In the table there are about 130,000 distinct CDR3 sequences, roughly 9% of which are singletons. This clonotype was detected a few times. Its antigen is not known. The CDR3 contains 16 residues. Germline values: CDR1 SGHDT, CDR2 YYEEEE. The ends lost 0 bases at V and 9 bases at J; junction bases unmatched: 12. This chain uses TRBV5-6 with TRBJ2-1; the match to TRBD2 covers 7 bases. The sequence came from a male donor with ankylosing spondylitis or in good health (not recorded which). The sample consisted of blood, either unsorted or a sorted T cell fraction (not recorded which). This CDR3 is CASSLVWGRATSEQFF. As DNA, the CDR3 is TGTGCCAGCAGCTTGGTCTGGGGGAGGGCCACGAGTGAGCAGTTCTTC.